This T cell receptor (beta chain) originates from a study of T cell changes during pregnancy in multiple sclerosis (dated by TCRdb to 2018 to 2020). Concerning the study at large: In women with multiple sclerosis, the researchers looked at how the T cell repertoire shifted as pregnancy progressed.

The method behind the library was the immunoSEQ multiplex PCR assay. The clones in this table, taken by TCRdb from immuneACCESS, are in-frame only. Not every clone is retained; where verified, under half of the shortfall comes from an unresolved V gene, and the cause of the rest is unknown. This sample has some 17,000 clones in its table, and roughly 84% of those were observed once. The ten largest clones add up to about 18% of the sample. Of note for this clone: Its recognized antigen is unknown. Within one base of it there is no much larger clone, and no base qualities were kept.

Here the sequenced sample was CD8+ T cells from peripheral blood mononuclear cells, taken in the third trimester of pregnancy. The clonotype was recovered from a female donor in good health, enrolled as a control in a pregnancy study.

This receptor carries the CDR3 CSVRSGANVLTF. In nucleotides, the sequence is TGCAGCGTTCGCTCTGGGGCCAACGTCCTGACTTTC. The rearranged segments are TRBV29-1 and TRBJ2-6; too little of a D gene remains to name it. The germline ends are 2 bases apart after V is trimmed by 5 bases and J by 0 bases. Including the terminal cysteine and phenylalanine, the CDR3 comprises 12 residues. Just the 36-base CDR3 DNA is kept, in frame starting at base 1. Reading the germline V gene gives CDR1 SQVTM and CDR2 ANQGSEA.